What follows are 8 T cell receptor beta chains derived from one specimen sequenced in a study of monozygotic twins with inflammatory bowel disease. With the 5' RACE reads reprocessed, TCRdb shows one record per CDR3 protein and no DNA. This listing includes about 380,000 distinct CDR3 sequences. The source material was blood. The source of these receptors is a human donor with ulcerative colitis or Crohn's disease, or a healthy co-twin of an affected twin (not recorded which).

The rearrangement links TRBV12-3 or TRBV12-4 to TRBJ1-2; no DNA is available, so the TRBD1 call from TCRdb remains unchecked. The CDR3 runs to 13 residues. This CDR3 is CASSPGGRYGYTF.

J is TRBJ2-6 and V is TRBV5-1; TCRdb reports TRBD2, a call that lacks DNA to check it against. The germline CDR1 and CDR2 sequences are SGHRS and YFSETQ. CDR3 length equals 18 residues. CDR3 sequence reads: CASSLAGLALAGANVLTF.

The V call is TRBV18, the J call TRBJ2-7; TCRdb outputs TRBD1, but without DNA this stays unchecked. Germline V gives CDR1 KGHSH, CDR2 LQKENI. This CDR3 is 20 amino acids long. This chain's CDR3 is CASSSQLGSDSRRYSYEQYF.

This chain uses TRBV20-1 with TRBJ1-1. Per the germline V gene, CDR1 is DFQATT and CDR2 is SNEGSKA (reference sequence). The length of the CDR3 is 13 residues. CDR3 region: CSAGGPMNTEAFF.

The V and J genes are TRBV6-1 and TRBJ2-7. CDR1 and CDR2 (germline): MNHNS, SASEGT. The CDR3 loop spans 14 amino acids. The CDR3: CASSPDGPSYEQYF.

CDR3 residues: CASSQVRQGTSSYNSPLHF. This chain joins TRBV4-3 and TRBJ1-6; the TCRdb D gene call, TRBD1, has no DNA to confirm it. The germline V gene has CDR1 LGHNA and CDR2 YSLEER. This CDR3 has 19 residues.

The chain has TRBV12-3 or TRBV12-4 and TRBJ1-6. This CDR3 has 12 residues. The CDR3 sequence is CASSSGWGPLHF.

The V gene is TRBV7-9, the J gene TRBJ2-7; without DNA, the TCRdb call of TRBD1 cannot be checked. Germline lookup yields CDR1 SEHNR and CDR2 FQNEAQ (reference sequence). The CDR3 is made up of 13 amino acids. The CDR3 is CASTGQFNYEQYF.